These T cell receptor beta chains were read from a single sample in a study of T cells in localized non-small cell lung cancer. The method was immunoSEQ multiplex PCR; TCRdb's version includes in-frame clones alone and lacks a portion of them. The sample has 2,500 to 3,500 clones, approximately 24% seen once. The sequencing here drew on lung tumor tissue, taken before any cancer treatment. The receptors shown here come from a man aged 35-75 years with stage I lung adenocarcinoma. Each CDR3 is given with its conserved first and last residue. The order of the fields is J gene, D gene, CDR3 length, V gene, clone size, CDR3 DNA, CDR3 protein. The D gene is left open where the match is weak. Rows give clone size only sometimes, using once, few, many, or a class for an expanded clone.

TRBJ2-5 - 13 TRBV30 few TGTGCCTGGAGTTCTAGGGCGGTTGAGACCCAGTACTTC CAWSSRAVETQYF
TRBJ1-1 - 14 TRBV11-3 - TGTGCCAGCAGCTTGGGTTTAGTGAACACTGAAGCTTTCTTT CASSLGLVNTEAFF
TRBJ2-1 - 15 TRBV10-2 - TGCGCCAGCAGTGAGGGGAGGAGCTCCTACAATGAGCAGTTCTTC CASSEGRSSYNEQFF
TRBJ2-7 - 14 TRBV5-1 - TGCGCCAGCAGCTTAGACCTACGCTCCTACGAGCAGTACTTC CASSLDLRSYEQYF
TRBJ1-1 - 12 TRBV19 large TGTGCCAGTAGTCTCCGACGGAGTGAAGCTTTCTTT CASSLRRSEAFF
TRBJ1-1 - 13 TRBV6-8 medium-sized TGTGCCAGCACCGGACCGATGAACACTGAAGCTTTCTTT CASTGPMNTEAFF
TRBJ2-6 - 17 TRBV19 - TGTGCCAGTCGAGCCGGACCCCGGCCAACTGGGGCCAACGTCCTGACTTTC CASRAGPRPTGANVLTF
TRBJ1-4 - 18 TRBV6-1 few TGTGCCAGCAGTGAAGGAGCTGGTCTCCTAGTCGACAATGAAAAACTGTTTTTT CASSEGAGLLVDNEKLFF
TRBJ2-5 - 16 TRBV6-8 few TGTGCCAGCAGTGGGGGGTCCCGCTTCGAAGGGGAGACCCAGTACTTC CASSGGSRFEGETQYF
TRBJ1-2 - 12 TRBV29-1 - TGCAGCGTTGAGGAGATTATCACTGGCTACACCTTC CSVEEIITGYTF
TRBJ2-7 - 13 TRBV18 - TGTGCCAGCTCACTCCGGCCCAACTACGAGCAGTACTTC CASSLRPNYEQYF
TRBJ2-1 - 13 TRBV6-8 few TGTGCCAGCAGGATCGGTTCCCAAAATGAGCAGTTCTTC CASRIGSQNEQFF
TRBJ1-1 - 14 TRBV4-1 large TGCGCCAGCAGCCAGCCCGACAGGCGGGGTGAAGCTTTCTTT CASSQPDRRGEAFF
TRBJ1-1 - 13 TRBV6-8 medium-sized TGTGCCAGCAGTGTCCTCGTGTATACTGAAGCTTTCTTT CASSVLVYTEAFF
TRBJ2-3 - 17 TRBV6-8 medium-sized TGTGCCAGCAGTTCTCTCTTGGGCAGGGGTAACACAGATACGCAGTATTTT CASSSLLGRGNTDTQYF
TRBJ2-3 - 12 TRBV6-8 - TGTGCCAGCAGTCTGGACAGACCCACGCAGTATTTT CASSLDRPTQYF
TRBJ1-6 - 14 TRBV9 - TGTGCCAGCAGCGCAGGGGCCAGCAATTCACCCCTCCACTTT CASSAGASNSPLHF
TRBJ1-5 TRBD1 14 TRBV11-3 many TGTGCCAGCAGCCTACGGACAGGGGGTCAGCCCCAGCATTTT CASSLRTGGQPQHF
TRBJ2-1 TRBD1 14 TRBV18 - TGTGCCAGCTCCCGTCTCGAGGGGGCAGGGGAGCAGTTCTTC CASSRLEGAGEQFF
TRBJ2-6 - 15 TRBV11-3 many TGTGCCAGCAGCGACGGATTGAGTGGGGCCAACGTCCTGACTTTC CASSDGLSGANVLTF
TRBJ2-1 - 13 TRBV19 - TGTGCCAGTAGTAAGACAGATATCGATGAGCAGTTCTTC CASSKTDIDEQFF
TRBJ2-1 - 12 TRBV19 - TGTGCCAGTAGTATAGATTTTGTTGAGCAGTTCTTC CASSIDFVEQFF
TRBJ1-6 TRBD1 14 TRBV6-8 few TGTGCCAGCTGCCGGGACAGAATTAATTCACCCCTCCACTTT CASCRDRINSPLHF
TRBJ2-7 - 17 TRBV5-3 - TGTGCCAGAAGCTTGGGGTATTTGGGATGGGCCATGCCCGAGCAGTACTTC CARSLGYLGWAMPEQYF
TRBJ2-5 TRBD2 16 TRBV6-8 few TGTGCCAGCAGCCCCAGGACTAGCGGGGGAGCAGAGACCCAGTACTTC CASSPRTSGGAETQYF
TRBJ1-6 TRBD1 15 TRBV5-1 - TGCGCCAGCAGCTCGGACAGGGTGAATAATTCACCCCTCCACTTT CASSSDRVNNSPLHF
TRBJ1-2 - 14 TRBV9 - TGTGCCAGCTGGAGAGGAACTTCGGGCTATGGCTACACCTTC CASWRGTSGYGYTF
TRBJ1-1 TRBD1 16 TRBV4-1 medium-sized TGCGCCAGCAGCCACCCGGGACAGGATCGAAGGGCTGAAGCTTTCTTT CASSHPGQDRRAEAFF
TRBJ1-5 - 14 TRBV19 - TGTGCCAGTAGTTTTAACCGGGCCGATCAGCCCCAGCATTTT CASSFNRADQPQHF
TRBJ2-3 - 17 TRBV11-3 - TGTGCCAGCAGCTCATACGGGACTCCGAAGATATCAGATACGCAGTATTTT CASSSYGTPKISDTQYF
TRBJ2-4 - 14 TRBV6-8 - TGTGCCAGCAGTGGGGCCGGACAGAATGACATTCAGTACTTC CASSGAGQNDIQYF
TRBJ2-2 TRBD1 17 TRBV6-8 - TGTGCCAGCAGTTCCGCCGGACAGGGCTTCTCCGCCGGGGAGCTGTTTTTT CASSSAGQGFSAGELFF
TRBJ2-3 - 14 TRBV30 few TGTGCCTGGAGTGTTGGCGGGATTACAGATACGCAGTATTTT CAWSVGGITDTQYF
TRBJ2-2 - 15 TRBV6-8 medium-sized TGTGCCAGCAGTTTCTCCAGTCCGAACACCGGGGAGCTGTTTTTT CASSFSSPNTGELFF
TRBJ1-1 - 13 TRBV30 few TGTGCCTGGAGTTCTATCGATGGGACTGAAGCTTTCTTT CAWSSIDGTEAFF
TRBJ1-5 - 15 TRBV19 - TGTGCCAGTAGTATTAGGGTAGGGGGGGATCAGCCCCAGCATTTT CASSIRVGGDQPQHF
TRBJ1-1 TRBD1 14 TRBV19 few TGTGCCAGTAGTGCGACAGGGGAGGGCACTGAAGCTTTCTTT CASSATGEGTEAFF
TRBJ2-7 - 14 TRBV11-3 - TGTGCCAGCAGCTTTATGACTAGCTCCTACGAGCAGTACTTC CASSFMTSSYEQYF
TRBJ2-5 TRBD2 15 TRBV9 few TGTGCCAGCATGGTTCGGACTAGCGGGATGGAGACCCAGTACTTC CASMVRTSGMETQYF
TRBJ1-2 TRBD1 16 TRBV19 - TGTGCCAGTAGGGCTGGGACAGAGCCCCCCAACTATGGCTACACCTTC CASRAGTEPPNYGYTF
TRBJ1-2 TRBD1 15 TRBV29-1 - TGCAGCGTTGAAATACGAGGACAGGGGCACTATGGCTACACCTTC CSVEIRGQGHYGYTF
TRBJ2-6 TRBD1 16 TRBV11-3 few TGTGCCAGCAGCCCAGGGGGCGCAAGGGGGGCCAACGTCCTGACTTTC CASSPGGARGANVLTF
TRBJ1-1 - 15 TRBV11-3 few TGTGCCAGCAGCTTACGTCGAGGGGGTGCCACTGAAGCTTTCTTT CASSLRRGGATEAFF
TRBJ1-1 - 12 TRBV6-8 large TGTGCCAGCAGTTTCTCGTTACTGGAAGCTTTCTTT CASSFSLLEAFF
TRBJ2-6 - 16 TRBV19 - TGTGCCAGTAGTATAGCTAGCCCCTCTGGGGCCAACGTCCTGACTTTC CASSIASPSGANVLTF
TRBJ1-1 - 12 TRBV6-8 - TGTGCCAGCAGTGCCTTGAACACTGAAGCTTTCTTT CASSALNTEAFF
TRBJ2-7 - 13 TRBV18 once TGTGCCAGCTCACCACTAGACTCCTACGAGCAGTACTTC CASSPLDSYEQYF